This is a list of T cell receptor beta chains from one sample in a study of post-analysis software for immune sequencing data. From the PCR reads, TCRdb called clonotypes with MiXCR, one entry per CDR3 protein. The repertoire holds 750,000 to 950,000 distinct CDR3 sequences, with about 53% as singletons. The sample was blood. The receptors stem from a girl aged 5-17 years with multiple sclerosis. The CDR3 runs from the conserved cysteine through the conserved F or W. Fields, in order: D gene, V gene, clone size, J gene, CDR3 DNA, CDR3 protein. D genes are given only for firm matches. Size values are once, few and many counts, or a class for expanded clones, and some rows have none.

TRBD1	TRBV6-5	.	TRBJ1-2	TGTGCCAGCAGTTACTCGGTTCTAGGGACAGTCTATGGCTACACCTTC	CASSYSVLGTVYGYTF
.	TRBV7-9	.	TRBJ2-1	TGTGCCAGCAGCTTAGCATTGGGAAGAGGCTCCTGCAATGAGCAGTTCTTC	CASSLALGRGSCNEQFF
.	TRBV10-3	.	TRBJ2-5	TGTGCCATCAGTGAGTCGCGGGTTCAAGAGACCCAGTACTTC	CAISESRVQETQYF
.	TRBV29-1	.	TRBJ2-7	TGCAGCGTTGTTTCAGGGGTACGCGAGCAGTACTTC	CSVVSGVREQYF
.	TRBV6-5	once	TRBJ1-1	TGTGCCAGCATAAACAACAGGGCCCTTAAAACTGAAGCTTTCTTT	CASINNRALKTEAFF
TRBD2	TRBV7-3	few	TRBJ2-1	TGTGCCAGCAGCTCCCTCGCGGGAGGAAGGCACAATGAGCAGTTCTTC	CASSSLAGGRHNEQFF
TRBD1	TRBV19	once	TRBJ1-1	TGTGCCAGTAGTGTACCGGGACAGGGCACTGAAGCTTTCTTT	CASSVPGQGTEAFF
.	TRBV5-5	.	TRBJ2-3	TGTGCCAGCAGCTTCTTCGCAGGCACAGATACGCAGTATTTT	CASSFFAGTDTQYF
TRBD1	TRBV6-5	.	TRBJ2-5	TGTGCCAGCAGCGACAGGGGACAGGGGATCGAGACCCAGTACTTC	CASSDRGQGIETQYF
.	TRBV15	once	TRBJ2-3	TGTGCCACCAGCAGAGCAAGCGGTATGAACACAGATACGCAGTATTTT	CATSRASGMNTDTQYF
.	TRBV21-1	few	TRBJ2-5	TGTGCCGGTACCGGGTACCAAGAGACCCAGTACTTC	CAGTGYQETQYF
.	TRBV5-1	.	TRBJ2-1	TGCGCCAGCAGCTACCTTGGGTCTTGGCTGGGGAGTGAGCAGTTCTTC	CASSYLGSWLGSEQFF
.	TRBV5-1	few	TRBJ2-7	TGCGCCAGCAGCCCACAACCGGGAAACGAGCAGTACTTC	CASSPQPGNEQYF
TRBD1	TRBV5-1	.	TRBJ2-2	TGCGCCAGCAGCTGGACGGGACAGGGGGACACCGGGGAGCTGTTTTTT	CASSWTGQGDTGELFF
TRBD2	TRBV10-3	.	TRBJ2-7	TGTGCCACCAAGGGGGTAGCGGGGCACTACGAGCAGTACTTC	CATKGVAGHYEQYF
TRBD2	TRBV28	.	TRBJ2-1	TGTGCCACCGGATTAGTAGGACTAGCGGGAGGAGGGCAGTTCTTC	CATGLVGLAGGGQFF